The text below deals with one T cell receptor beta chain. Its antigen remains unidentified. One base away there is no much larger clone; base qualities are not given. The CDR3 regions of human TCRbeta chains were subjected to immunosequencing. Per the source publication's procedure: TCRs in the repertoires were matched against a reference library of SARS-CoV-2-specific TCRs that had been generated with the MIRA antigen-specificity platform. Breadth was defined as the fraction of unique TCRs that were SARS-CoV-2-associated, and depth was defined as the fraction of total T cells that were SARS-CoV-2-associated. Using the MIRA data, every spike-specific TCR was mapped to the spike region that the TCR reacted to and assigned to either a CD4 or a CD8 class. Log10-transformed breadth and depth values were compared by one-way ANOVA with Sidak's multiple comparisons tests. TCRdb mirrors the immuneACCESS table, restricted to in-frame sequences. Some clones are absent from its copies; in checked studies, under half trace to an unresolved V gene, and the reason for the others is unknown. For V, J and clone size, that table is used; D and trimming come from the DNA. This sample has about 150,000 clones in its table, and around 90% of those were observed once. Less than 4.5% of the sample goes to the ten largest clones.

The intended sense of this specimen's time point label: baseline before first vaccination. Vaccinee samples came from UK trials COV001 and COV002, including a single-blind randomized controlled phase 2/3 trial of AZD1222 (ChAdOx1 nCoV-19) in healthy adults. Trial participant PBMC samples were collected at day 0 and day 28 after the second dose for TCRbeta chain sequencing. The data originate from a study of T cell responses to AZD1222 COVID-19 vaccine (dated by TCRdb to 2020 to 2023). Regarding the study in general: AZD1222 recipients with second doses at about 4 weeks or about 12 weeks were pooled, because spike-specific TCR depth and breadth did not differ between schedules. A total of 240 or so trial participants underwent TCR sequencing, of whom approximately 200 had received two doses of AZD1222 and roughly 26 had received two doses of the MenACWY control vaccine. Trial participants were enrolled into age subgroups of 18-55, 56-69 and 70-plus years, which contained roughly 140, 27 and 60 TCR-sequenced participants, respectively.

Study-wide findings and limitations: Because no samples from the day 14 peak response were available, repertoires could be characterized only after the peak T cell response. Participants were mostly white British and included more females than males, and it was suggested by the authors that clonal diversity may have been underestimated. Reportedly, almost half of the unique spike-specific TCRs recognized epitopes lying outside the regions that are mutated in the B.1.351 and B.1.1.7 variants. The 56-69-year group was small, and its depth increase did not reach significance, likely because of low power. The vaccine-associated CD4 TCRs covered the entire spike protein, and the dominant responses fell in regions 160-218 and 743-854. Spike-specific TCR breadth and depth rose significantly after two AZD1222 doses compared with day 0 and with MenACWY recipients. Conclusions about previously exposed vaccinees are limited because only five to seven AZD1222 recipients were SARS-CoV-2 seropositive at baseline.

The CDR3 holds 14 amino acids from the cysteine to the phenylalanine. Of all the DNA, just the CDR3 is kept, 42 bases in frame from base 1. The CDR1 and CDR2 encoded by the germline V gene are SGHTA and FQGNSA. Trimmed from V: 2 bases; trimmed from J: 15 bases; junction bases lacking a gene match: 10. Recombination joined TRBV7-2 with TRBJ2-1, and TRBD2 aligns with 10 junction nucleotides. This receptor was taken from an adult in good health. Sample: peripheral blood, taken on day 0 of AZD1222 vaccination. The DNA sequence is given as TGTGCCAGCAGCTTAACAGCGGGAGGGCACCTTCCGTTCTTC. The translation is CASSLTAGGHLPFF.